This T cell receptor beta chain was identified during a study of shared clonotypes between healthy human individuals. When replicate PCRs were run on sorted subsets, they used approximately 210 ng DNA, about 30,000 T cell genomes. Only in-frame clones appear in the TCRdb table, and some are missing; sequencing was by immunoSEQ multiplex PCR. The profile shows 2 million to 2.5 million clones, about 92% of them singletons. Overall study findings and caveats: Rarefaction showed sorted-subset sequencing was incomplete despite large depth. Clonotype sharing across donors was expected to vary with sequencing depth.

About this clone: Its target is not known.

This sequence was found in a man between 18 and 35 years old in good health. Some clones in this sample may be carry-over from other donors' samples. Sequences were obtained from naive CD4+ T cells from PBMCs. Subset defined: CD45RA+ positively selected.

The CDR3 DNA is TGTGCCAGCAGTCAAGGGGGCGCGTCCGAAAAACTGTTTTTT. Its translation: CASSQGGASEKLFF. The V and J genes are TRBV28 and TRBJ1-4; TRBD1 matches at 7 bases. This CDR3 has 14 residues. Trimming took 5 bases from V and 8 from J; bases not matched to a gene: 8. CDR1 is MDHEN, CDR2 SYDVKM, per germline.